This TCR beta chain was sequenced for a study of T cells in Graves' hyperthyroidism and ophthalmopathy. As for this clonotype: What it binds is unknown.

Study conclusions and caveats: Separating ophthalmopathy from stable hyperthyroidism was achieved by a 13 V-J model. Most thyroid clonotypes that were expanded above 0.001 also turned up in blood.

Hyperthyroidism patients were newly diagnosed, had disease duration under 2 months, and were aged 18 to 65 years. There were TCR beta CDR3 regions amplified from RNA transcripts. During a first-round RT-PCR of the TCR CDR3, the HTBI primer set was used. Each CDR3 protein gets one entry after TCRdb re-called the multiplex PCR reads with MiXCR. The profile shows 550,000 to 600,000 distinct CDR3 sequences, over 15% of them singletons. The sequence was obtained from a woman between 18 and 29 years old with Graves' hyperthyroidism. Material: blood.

CDR3 DNA sequence: TGTGCCAGCAGTGATCCTTCTGGGGGTAGCGGTGGCTACACCTTC. This codes for CASSDPSGGSGGYTF. The gene calls are TRBV27 and TRBJ1-2, with D maybe TRBD1 (5 bases). Germline V gene data show CDR1 as MNHEY and CDR2 as SMNVEV (reference sequence). V was shortened by 5 bases and J by 7 bases, with 20 bases between the two germline ends. There are 15 residues in the CDR3.